This TCR beta chain derives from a study of PD-1 blockade in classical Hodgkin lymphoma. With respect to this clone: No antigen is known for it.

Produced via immunoSEQ multiplex PCR; TCRdb's table is partial and in-frame only. The sample shows 75,000 to 100,000 clones, 81% of them seen only once. Study-wide findings and caveats: The baseline diversity of complete responders showed similarity to that of newly diagnosed patients. Exclusion applied to patients who initiated nivolumab less than 1 year following ASCT.

There are 18 residues in the CDR3. Every one of the patients relapsed after autologous stem cell transplantation (brentuximab vedotin exposure was variable). Each best response was a complete response, a partial response or progressive disease. This TCR was recovered from a human donor with classical Hodgkin lymphoma. Here the sequenced sample was peripheral blood mononuclear cells (PBMCs), taken before the second cycle of nivolumab. The V call is TRBV12-2, the J call TRBJ2-6; no DNA check was done on the table's D call, TRBD1. TRBV12-2 is annotated as a pseudogene. DNA for the CDR3: TGTGCAAGTCGCTTAGGGCCAGGTAGAAGCTCTGGGGCCAACGTCCTGACTTTC. Amino acid sequence: CASRLGPGRSSGANVLTF.